This T cell receptor (beta chain) comes out of a study of T-cell memory formation after mild COVID-19. Findings and limits, study-wide: Whereas later expanders leaned CD4+, clones contracting day 15 to 85 showed a balanced CD4/CD8 makeup. CD4+ contracting clones lay mainly in CM and EM, CD8+ ones in EMRA. Memory from before infection featured some responding clones, which suggests cross-reactive memory joined.

Germline V gene data show CDR1 as SEHNR and CDR2 as FQNEAQ (reference sequence). J gave up 3 bases and V 3 bases, and 3 bases lay outside the gene matches. The CDR3 extends over 14 amino acids. Details on this clonotype: Antigen unknown.

TCRdb processed the 5' RACE reads anew with MiXCR; each CDR3 protein has one entry. Among approximately 250,000 distinct CDR3 sequences listed, 16% were seen once. The chain couples TRBV7-9 to TRBJ2-5, with 8 bases lining up with TRBD1. The sample comprised PBMCs or a T cell subset sorted from them (not recorded which). The receptor comes from a man between 18 and 29 years old who had mild COVID-19 (a few samples of this study predate the infection). Cell type and time point are not known. CDR3 sequence: CASSFMTGEETQYF. DNA of the CDR3: TGTGCCAGCAGCTTCATGACAGGGGAAGAGACCCAGTACTTC. Drawing the rest from reference TRBV7-9 and TRBJ2-5, the complete variable domain is DTGVSQNPRHKITKRGQNVTFRCDPISEHNRLYWYRQTLGQGPEFLTYFQNEAQLEKSRLLSDRFSAERPKGSFSTLEIQRTEQGDSAMYLCASSFMTGEETQYFGPGTRLLVL.